Sequencing of this TCR beta chain was carried out in a study of T cells in Graves' hyperthyroidism and ophthalmopathy. Amplification of TCR beta CDR3 regions used RNA as the template. TCR CDR3 underwent first-round RT-PCR with the HTBI primer set. TCRdb re-called the multiplex PCR reads with MiXCR, one entry per CDR3 protein. The table has around 250,000 distinct CDR3 sequences, about 24% seen once; the top ten hold 35% to 40%. The table lists this clonotype with many counts. V gave up 2 bases and J gave up 4 bases, with 14 bases separating them. CDR1 and CDR2 from the germline V gene are SGHTA and FQGNSA. The CDR3 contains 15 residues.

The receptor was derived from a woman in her thirties or forties with Graves' ophthalmopathy. Sequencing used blood. The chain recombines TRBV7-2 with TRBJ1-2; tentatively, D is TRBD1 (5 bases). The chain's CDR3 is CASSLSRELVYGYTF. The CDR3 DNA reads TGTGCCAGCAGCTTAAGCAGGGAGCTGGTCTATGGCTACACCTTC.